This T cell receptor (beta chain) was captured in a study of T cell responses to AZD1222 COVID-19 vaccine (dated by TCRdb to the early 2020s). Regarding the complete study: AZD1222 recipients given second doses at about 4 weeks or at about 12 weeks were pooled, since spike-specific TCR depth and breadth were not found to differ between the two schedules. Trial participants were enrolled into age subgroups of 18-55, 56-69 and 70-plus years, which contained about 150, 28 and 57 TCR-sequenced participants, respectively. TCR sequencing covered over 230 trial participants: 207 given two doses of AZD1222 and 26 given two doses of MenACWY control vaccine. Broader findings and caveats from the paper: Epitopes outside the regions mutated in the B.1.351 and B.1.1.7 variants were reportedly recognized by nearly half of the unique spike-specific TCRs. Participants were mostly white British, with more females than males. The authors suggested clonal diversity may have been underestimated. The vaccine-associated CD4 TCRs covered the entire spike protein, and the dominant responses fell in regions 160-218 and 743-854. In the small 56-69-year group, the increase in depth fell short of significance, most likely because of low power. No day 14 peak-response samples were available, so repertoires were characterized only after the peak T cell response. Conclusions about previously exposed vaccinees are limited because only a handful of AZD1222 recipients were SARS-CoV-2 seropositive at baseline. After two AZD1222 doses, both the breadth and the depth of spike-specific TCRs were significantly higher than at day 0 and than in MenACWY recipients.

Regarding this clone: It lacks a known antigen. Base quality data are lacking; no much larger clone is found one base away.

For this chain, trimming is 2 bases at the V end and 5 bases at the J end, and the number of junction bases without a gene match is 10. The CDR1 and CDR2 encoded by the germline V gene are SGHDT and YYEEEE. The CDR3 goes from the cysteine to the phenylalanine over 19 residues. Just the 57-base CDR3 DNA is kept, in frame starting at base 1. The time point label on this specimen signifies: baseline before first vaccination. Vaccinee samples came from UK trials COV001 and COV002, including a single-blind randomized controlled phase 2/3 trial of AZD1222 (ChAdOx1 nCoV-19) in healthy adults. For TCRbeta chain sequencing, PBMC samples from trial participants were taken at day 0 and at day 28 after the second dose. The CDR3 regions of human TCRbeta chains were subjected to immunosequencing. The paper's processing steps were these. Repertoire TCRs were matched against a reference library of SARS-CoV-2-specific TCRs generated with the MIRA antigen-specificity platform. Breadth meant the fraction of unique TCRs that were SARS-CoV-2-associated, whereas depth meant the fraction of total T cells that were SARS-CoV-2-associated. Using the MIRA data, every spike-specific TCR was mapped to the spike region that the TCR reacted to and assigned to either a CD4 or a CD8 class. Log10-transformed breadth and depth values were compared by one-way ANOVA with Sidak's multiple comparisons tests. TCRdb provides this immuneACCESS table in a form limited to in-frame rearrangements. Some clones are lacking; in checked studies, under half of them reflect an unresolved V gene, and why the rest are absent is not known. The V and J calls and clone size were taken over from that table, and D and trimming were inferred from the DNA. The sample data list roughly 70,000 clones, and less than 85% of these were observed just once. The top ten constitute roughly 20% of the sample.

The sequence links TRBV5-6 to TRBJ2-1; 16 bases in between match TRBD2. The starting material was peripheral blood, obtained on day 0 of AZD1222 vaccination. The clonotype originates from an adult in good health. The DNA sequence is TGTGCCAGCAGCTTTTCCGGGACTAGCGGGAGGGCCCGAGACAATGAGCAGTTCTTC. This is translated as CASSFSGTSGRARDNEQFF.